The clone carrying this TCR beta chain showed up just a few times. Germline CDR1 is PRHDT and CDR2 is FYEKMQ (reference sequence). There are 12 residues in the CDR3. V lost 7 bases and J 0 bases, leaving 6 bases between the germline ends. This sample stems from a study of T cells after yellow fever vaccination. One entry per CDR3 protein results from TCRdb running MiXCR on the 5' RACE reads. Here the sample spans some 340,000 distinct CDR3 sequences, over 4% being singletons. The specimen was PBMCs, collected 5 days after the yellow fever booster vaccination. The V call is TRBV13, the J call TRBJ1-1; no firm D call. This receptor was identified in a man aged 18 to 30 who received the YFV17D yellow fever vaccine. CDR3 nucleotides: TGTGCCAGCATTCGCTTGAACACTGAAGCTTTCTTT. This translates into CASIRLNTEAFF. Full variable domain (missing parts from reference TRBV13 and TRBJ1-1): AAGVIQSPRHLIKEKRETATLKCYPIPRHDTVYWYQQGPGQDPQFLISFYEKMQSDKGSIPDRFSAQQFSDYHSELNMSSLELGDSALYFCASIRLNTEAFFGQGTRLTVV.